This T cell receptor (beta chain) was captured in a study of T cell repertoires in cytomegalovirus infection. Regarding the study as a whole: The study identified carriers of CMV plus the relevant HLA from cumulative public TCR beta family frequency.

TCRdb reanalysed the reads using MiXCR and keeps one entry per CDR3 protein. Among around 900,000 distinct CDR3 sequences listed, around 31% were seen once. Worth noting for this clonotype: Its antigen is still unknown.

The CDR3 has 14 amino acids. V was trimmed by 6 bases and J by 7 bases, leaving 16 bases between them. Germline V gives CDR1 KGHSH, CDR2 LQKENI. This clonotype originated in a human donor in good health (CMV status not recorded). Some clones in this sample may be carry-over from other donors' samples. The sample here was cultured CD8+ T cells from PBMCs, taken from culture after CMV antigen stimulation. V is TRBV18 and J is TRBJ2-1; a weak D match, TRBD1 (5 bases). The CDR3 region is CASSLPEGANEQFF. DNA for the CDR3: TGTGCCAGCTCGCTACCAGAAGGGGCAAATGAGCAGTTCTTC. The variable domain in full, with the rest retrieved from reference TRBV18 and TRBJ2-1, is NAGVMQNPRHLVRRRGQEARLRCSPMKGHSHVYWYRQLPEEGLKFMVYLQKENIIDESGMPKERFSAEFPKEGPSILRIQQVVRGDSAAYFCASSLPEGANEQFFGPGTRLTVL.